This is a list of T cell receptor beta chains from one sample in a study of shared clonotypes between healthy human individuals. Measured with immunoSEQ multiplex PCR; TCRdb has only the in-frame clones, and not every one. In the table there are roughly 1.5 million clones, 98% of which are singletons. The material sequenced was naive CD4+ T cells sorted from blood. The receptor source for this set is a young man in good health. Both conserved end residues are trimmed from each CDR3. The order of the fields is CDR3 protein, V gene, J gene.

CDR3 protein: ASSDSGTQETQY
V gene: TRBV5-1
J gene: TRBJ2-5

CDR3 protein: ASSIDTRQPYEQY
V gene: TRBV19
J gene: TRBJ2-7

CDR3 protein: ASSLRGEAF
V gene: TRBV18
J gene: TRBJ1-1

CDR3 protein: ASSPLRLGRLNTEAF
V gene: TRBV18
J gene: TRBJ1-1

CDR3 protein: ASSMPGVGPNAEQY
V gene: TRBV28
J gene: TRBJ2-7

CDR3 protein: ASSLAGASEQY
V gene: TRBV5-4
J gene: TRBJ2-7

CDR3 protein: ASTPGTGGVKGHYEQY
V gene: TRBV2
J gene: TRBJ2-7

CDR3 protein: ASSSRGDTQY
V gene: TRBV7-2
J gene: TRBJ2-3

CDR3 protein: ASSWRGPTDTQY
V gene: TRBV7-8
J gene: TRBJ2-3

CDR3 protein: SARVSAGRT
V gene: TRBV20-1
J gene: TRBJ1-2

CDR3 protein: ASSDPKNTGELF
V gene: TRBV10-1
J gene: TRBJ2-2

CDR3 protein: ASSIGPTGETQY
V gene: TRBV19
J gene: TRBJ2-5

CDR3 protein: ASSENQGGLYEQY
V gene: TRBV25-1
J gene: TRBJ2-7

CDR3 protein: ASSLSGGDTQY
V gene: TRBV7-3
J gene: TRBJ2-3

CDR3 protein: ASSSSGRRSDTQY
V gene: TRBV5-6
J gene: TRBJ2-3